What follows are 25 T cell receptor beta chains derived from one specimen sequenced in a study of CD8+ T cells in alopecia areata. Reverse transcribed after extraction, RNA yielded cDNA as the sequencing template. Assay: immunoSEQ multiplex PCR; the TCRdb copy retains only in-frame clones and omits some. The data contain 90,000 to 120,000 clones, 45% to 70% of them seen just once; the ten biggest clones take up 20%. The specimen was CD8+ T cells sorted from blood. Source of these receptors: a human donor in good health.

A few counts support this clone. The chain uses TRBV6-5 and TRBJ2-5; D might be TRBD2 (7 bases). This CDR3 contains 15 residues. The ends were cut back, 2 bases at V and 5 bases at J, with 15 bases in the middle. From germline, CDR1 is MNHEY and CDR2 SVGAGI. The CDR3 bases are TGTGCCAGCAGTTACGCTGGGGGGGCCGGGGAGACCCAGTACTTC. Amino acids: CASSYAGGAGETQYF.

The rearrangement uses TRBV7-9 and TRBJ1-5; weak D call: TRBD1 (5 bases). The V end lost 4 bases, the J end lost 5 bases, and 12 bases lay between the germline ends. CDR3 size: 14 residues. Germline CDR1 reads SEHNR; CDR2 reads FQNEAQ (reference sequence). CDR3 in amino acids: CASSSDQGYQPQHF. The CDR3 nucleotides read TGTGCCAGCAGCTCAGACCAGGGTTATCAGCCCCAGCATTTT.

V usage is TRBV5-1 and J usage is TRBJ2-1; 7 bases map to TRBD1. Germline values: CDR1 SGHRS, CDR2 YFSETQ. The CDR3 contains 15 residues. With 4 bases clipped from V and 5 bases from J, the junction kept 9 bases outside the gene matches. CDR3 sequence: CASSIWTGVNNEQFF. CDR3 sequence (DNA): TGCGCCAGCAGCATATGGACAGGAGTAAACAATGAGCAGTTCTTC.

This clone was recorded a few times. The chain combines TRBV13 with TRBJ2-1; D might be TRBD1 (6 bases). Trimming cost V 6 bases and J 9 bases, with 24 bases left between them. The CDR3 is 16 amino acids. Germline assignment: CDR1 PRHDT and CDR2 FYEKMQ (reference sequence). The CDR3 DNA is TGTGCCAGCAGTTTGCCCGGACAGCGCCCCACGGGTGAGCAGTTCTTC. Protein sequence: CASSLPGQRPTGEQFF.

In this sample, this clone turned up a few times. Different DNA sequences within this sample yield the same CDR3. The gene calls are TRBV4-1 and TRBJ1-6; D is undetermined. V was trimmed by 0 bases and J by 10 bases, leaving 10 bases between them. The CDR3 runs 14 residues. In germline, CDR1 is MGHRA, CDR2 YSYEKL. The CDR3 coding sequence is TGCGCCAGCAGCCAAGAAGAGGGAAACTCACCCCTCCACTTT. Translating it yields CASSQEEGNSPLHF.

V is TRBV29-1 and J is TRBJ2-3, with 8 positions matching TRBD1. V dropped 6 bases and J dropped 0; count of bases not matched to a gene: 2. Germline values: CDR1 SQVTM, CDR2 ANQGSEA. The length of the CDR3 is 13 residues. The CDR3 sequence is CSVGQASTDTQYF. The CDR3 nucleotides read TGCAGCGTGGGACAGGCTAGCACAGATACGCAGTATTTT.

This clone turned up a few times. This chain connects TRBV7-9 to TRBJ2-2; D not certain. CDR1 and CDR2 (germline): SEHNR, FQNEAQ (reference sequence). Trimming stripped 5 bases from V and 0 bases from J, with 10 bases between. The CDR3 spans 15 residues. The DNA for the CDR3 is TGTGCCAGCAGCATCTCGTGGTCGAACACCGGGGAGCTGTTTTTT. Translating it yields CASSISWSNTGELFF.

The genes are TRBV29-1 and TRBJ2-3; 8 nucleotides align to TRBD2. J was trimmed by 2 bases and V by 1 base; bases with no gene match: 5. Germline CDR1 SQVTM, CDR2 ANQGSEA. The CDR3 has 15 residues. The CDR3 region has the DNA TGCAGCGTTGAAGTGGCGGGGGGACCCACAGATACGCAGTATTTT. Translating it yields CSVEVAGGPTDTQYF.

This clone was detected a few times. The chain links TRBV13 to TRBJ2-3; TRBD2 matches at 12 bases. Germline V gene data show CDR1 as PRHDT and CDR2 as FYEKMQ (reference sequence). The V and J ends lost 4 bases and 0 bases, in that order; junction bases with no gene match: 8. CDR3 length equals 18 residues. The CDR3 spells CASSSGLAGTPSTDTQYF. The CDR3 nucleotides read TGTGCCAGCAGCTCCGGACTAGCGGGGACCCCTAGCACAGATACGCAGTATTTT.

The V call is TRBV10-3, the J call TRBJ1-1; 8 positions match TRBD1. Germline V gives CDR1 ENHRY, CDR2 SYGVKD. The CDR3 is 16 residues long. The V segment lost 2 bases and the J segment 3 bases; nucleotides outside the gene matches: 8. CDR3 protein: CAISEANRGMDTEAFF. The DNA of the CDR3 is TGTGCCATCAGTGAGGCTAACAGGGGGATGGACACTGAAGCTTTCTTT.

This rearrangement joins TRBV5-6 to TRBJ1-6; 8 bases match TRBD1. Per the germline V gene, CDR1 is SGHDT and CDR2 is YYEEEE. V trimming: 0 bases; J trimming: 7 bases; junction bases outside the gene matches: 3. The CDR3 has 15 residues. Here the CDR3 DNA reads TGTGCCAGCAGCTTGGTTCAGGGGGCAAATTCACCCCTCCACTTT. Amino acids: CASSLVQGANSPLHF.

The chain joins TRBV7-2 to TRBJ1-5; TRBD1 is a possible D gene (5 bases). The germline gives CDR1 SGHTA, CDR2 FQGNSA. V was pared by 3 bases and J by 4 bases, with 16 bases between. The CDR3 consists of 16 residues. The CDR3 DNA reads TGTGCCAGCAGCTTGGTATTCCGGGGCGGAAATCAGCCCCAGCATTTT. The encoded protein is CASSLVFRGGNQPQHF.

V usage is TRBV29-1 and J usage is TRBJ1-2, with TRBD1 identical over 7 bases. This CDR3 is built from 15 residues. V was clipped by 4 bases and J by 3 bases; unmatched bases: 11. Per germline, CDR1 SQVTM and CDR2 ANQGSEA. CDR3 amino acids: CSVAGGTLPYYGYTF. The CDR3 nucleotides read TGCAGCGTTGCAGGGGGAACGTTGCCCTACTATGGCTACACCTTC.

This sequence joins TRBV25-1 and TRBJ1-1, with D unclear. V lost 6 bases, J lost 11 bases, and 13 bases lay in between. From germline, CDR1 is MGHDK and CDR2 SYGVNS. The CDR3 is 11 residues long. The CDR3 nucleotides are TGTGCCAGCAGATCTTCTTTGGAGGCTTTCTTT. Translating gives CASRSSLEAFF.

This chain links TRBV27 with TRBJ2-1, with TRBD2 as a possible D gene (5 bases). The CDR3 spans 16 residues. Trimming shortened V by 5 bases and J by 4 bases, and 18 bases separated the two germline ends. Germline values: CDR1 MNHEY, CDR2 SMNVEV (reference sequence). CDR3: CASSPSPGLPYNEQFF. CDR3 coding DNA: TGTGCCAGCAGTCCATCCCCCGGACTCCCGTACAATGAGCAGTTCTTC.

This clone was found once. The chain is built from TRBV11-2 and TRBJ2-5; D remains ambiguous. The CDR3 is 15 amino acids. Per germline, CDR1 SGHAT and CDR2 FQNNGV. V lost 0 bases to trimming and J lost 10 bases, with 18 bases between them. CDR3 nucleotides: TGTGCCAGCAGCTTAGAGGGCTGGAAGAAGGTGGGCCAGTACTTC. Residues: CASSLEGWKKVGQYF.

Only a few counts were recorded for this clone. The gene calls are TRBV7-8 and TRBJ1-6; D gene ambiguous. Between the trimmed V and J ends, which lost 5 bases and 9 bases, there was a span of 14 bases. This CDR3 has 14 residues. CDR1 SGHVS and CDR2 FQNEAQ come from the germline V gene. CDR3 amino acids: CASSPWEESSPLHF. As DNA, the CDR3 is TGTGCCAGCAGCCCTTGGGAGGAGAGTTCACCCCTCCACTTT.

This clone appeared a few times. This chain connects TRBV10-3 to TRBJ2-3, with D possibly being TRBD1 (6 bases). The CDR3 is 16 residues long. Germline CDR1 and CDR2: ENHRY and SYGVKD. V was trimmed by 0 bases and J by 3 bases, leaving 13 bases between them. CDR3 region: CAISESDAGATDTQYF. DNA of the CDR3: TGTGCCATCAGTGAGTCGGACGCAGGGGCGACAGATACGCAGTATTTT.

The chain has TRBV29-1 and TRBJ1-2; maybe TRBD1 (5 bases). Deletions cut 4 bases from V and 2 bases from J, with 8 bases between. CDR3 length: 12 residues. CDR1 SQVTM and CDR2 ANQGSEA come from the germline V gene. The CDR3 is CSVVAGNYGYTF. CDR3 DNA: TGCAGCGTTGTGGCAGGGAACTATGGCTACACCTTC.

A single count supports this clone. This chain links TRBV5-1 with TRBJ1-2, with D perhaps TRBD1 (5 bases). V lost 0 bases and J lost 8, with 14 bases in between. The CDR3 length is 14 residues. The V gene's germline CDR1 is SGHRS and CDR2 YFSETQ. CDR3 region: CASSLVGGSDGYTF. The CDR3 nucleotides are TGCGCCAGCAGCTTGGTTGGGGGTTCTGACGGCTACACCTTC.

The chain recombines TRBV7-2 with TRBJ2-7, with D perhaps matching TRBD1 or TRBD2 (5 bases each). Trimming left V 5 bases short and J 3 bases short, with 20 bases between. The CDR3 covers 16 residues. Germline CDR1 reads SGHTA; CDR2 reads FQGNSA. The CDR3 loop reads CASSREQVWPNYEQYF. CDR3 sequence (DNA): TGTGCCAGCAGCCGGGAACAGGTTTGGCCTAACTACGAGCAGTACTTC.

This chain links TRBV7-8 with TRBJ2-3; maybe TRBD1 (5 bases). CDR3 length equals 18 residues. Germline CDR1 and CDR2: SGHVS and FQNEAQ. V was cut by 1 base and J by 3 bases, with 20 bases left in between. The CDR3 here is CASSLDAGFEEATDTQYF. The DNA for the CDR3 is TGTGCCAGCAGCTTAGATGCAGGGTTTGAGGAAGCTACAGATACGCAGTATTTT.

The V and J genes are TRBV13 and TRBJ1-5, with a weak D call TRBD1 (5 bases). CDR3 length equals 12 residues. Germline V gene lookup returns CDR1 PRHDT and CDR2 FYEKMQ (reference sequence). The V and J ends lost 3 bases and 9 bases respectively, with 9 bases between them. The CDR3 spells CASSFGGGPQHF. DNA for the CDR3: TGTGCCAGCAGCTTTGGGGGAGGGCCCCAGCATTTT.

The J gene is TRBJ1-2, the V gene TRBV7-9; D is perhaps TRBD1 (6 bases). This CDR3 has 14 amino acids. Between the trimmed V and J ends, which lost 4 bases and 8 bases, there was a span of 17 bases. CDR1 SEHNR and CDR2 FQNEAQ come from the germline V gene (reference sequence). In DNA, the CDR3 is TGTGCCAGCAGCTCGCTGGGGGGGCGTCGAGGCTACACCTTC. Translation gives CASSSLGGRRGYTF.

The chain links TRBV5-4 to TRBJ1-2; D perhaps matches TRBD1 (5 bases). Germline V lookup: CDR1 SGHNT, CDR2 YYREEE (reference sequence). The V end lost 4 bases, the J end lost 8 bases, and 12 bases lay between the germline ends. The CDR3 length is 12 residues. The CDR3 is CASSGDAQGYTF. Here the CDR3 DNA reads TGTGCCAGCAGCGGGGACGCGCAAGGCTACACCTTC.